This passage covers 2 T cell receptor beta chains from one sample sequenced in a study of cytomegalovirus exposure and HLA in healthy donors. The PCR ran on 60 Vbeta and 13 Jbeta primers. The protocol was immunoSEQ multiplex PCR, while the TCRdb copy is restricted to in-frame clones and leaves out a portion. The sample has some 150,000 clones, about 85% seen once. The sequencing sample was made of PBMCs. The receptors stem from a woman under 30 in good health and CMV-seronegative.

The chain is built from TRBV10-1 and TRBJ2-3; D is possibly TRBD2 (6 bases). Germline loops: CDR1 WNHNN, CDR2 SYGVQD (reference sequence). This CDR3 has 15 residues. Trimming cost V 3 bases and J 4 bases, with 14 bases left between them. The CDR3 loop is CASSDGGSSADTQYF. In DNA, the CDR3 is TGCGCCAGCAGTGACGGGGGATCGAGCGCAGATACGCAGTATTTT.

This sequence joins TRBV7-9 and TRBJ2-1; 16 bases are shared with TRBD2. The CDR3 spans 19 residues. Germline V CDR1 and CDR2: SEHNR, FQNEAQ (reference sequence). V dropped 5 bases and J dropped 6; count of bases not matched to a gene: 13. The CDR3 sequence: CASSPTPGLAGGHRNEQFF. DNA of the CDR3: TGTGCCAGCAGCCCCACCCCGGGACTAGCGGGAGGGCATCGCAATGAGCAGTTCTTC.